The clone carrying this TCR beta chain was found a few times. Its antigen is undetermined. These data originate in a study of early T cells in non-severe SARS-CoV-2 infection. Study-wide background: Unsorted whole blood bulk RNA was sequenced, with unpaired chains.

This CDR3 region has 19 residues. The germline CDR1 and CDR2 sequences are SGHVS and FQNEAQ. Trimming cost V 3 bases and J 0 bases; bases outside gene matches: 14. Study-wide points: VDJdb-based matching was biased toward anti-spike CD8 responses and missed private and CD4 specificities.

Each single cDNA molecule received a unique molecular identifier. TCRdb reanalysed the 5' RACE reads using MiXCR and keeps one entry per CDR3 protein. Of fewer than 75,000 distinct CDR3 sequences in the sample, just over 20% were seen once. Sequenced here: whole blood, sampled at baseline. The V and J genes are TRBV7-8 and TRBJ2-7; 10 nucleotides agree with TRBD2. The TCR was taken from an adult who was a healthcare worker with PCR-confirmed SARS-CoV-2 infection or an uninfected control (not recorded which). The CDR3 DNA reads as TGTGCCAGCAGCTTCAGGGCTAGCGGGGGCTACGTCAGCTCCTACGAGCAGTACTTC. Protein: CASSFRASGGYVSSYEQYF.